One T cell receptor (beta chain) is described in this entry. Authors' data handling: Researchers report that nucleated cell counts were estimated from reference gene primer amplification. Here immunoSEQ multiplex PCR was the method, and the copy in TCRdb shows in-frame clones only, minus some. V and J calls and clone size come straight from that table; D and trimming were deduced from the DNA. This sample yields some 130,000 clones, of which about 89% are seen a single time; less than 4.5% belongs to the top ten. This entry is derived from a study of blood T cell repertoires in COVID-19. The wider study: Samples representing acute and convalescent COVID-19 were sourced from the United States, Italy and Spain. PBMCs, B-cell-depleted T cells, or T cells were the source of the cDNA or gDNA that made up the material.

Trimming removed 3 bases from V and 2 bases from J, with 19 bases in between. This CDR3 region has 17 residues. Germline CDR1 is LGHDT and CDR2 is YNNKEL (reference sequence). The TCR was taken from a woman aged 60-75 years with acute or convalescent COVID-19. Material for sequencing was peripheral blood. The chain employs TRBV3-1 (or the pseudogene TRBV3-2) and TRBJ1-1, with a weak D call TRBD1 (5 bases). The CDR3 sequence: CASSQTQVPTPNTEAFF. As DNA, the CDR3 is TGTGCCAGCAGCCAGACACAGGTACCCACGCCAAACACTGAAGCTTTCTTT.